The 4 T cell receptor beta chains below come from one sample, sequenced in a study of T cells in Graves' hyperthyroidism and ophthalmopathy. Template material for amplifying TCR beta CDR3 regions consisted of RNA transcripts. HTBI primers drove first-round RT-PCR of the TCR CDR3. TCRdb redid the calling of the multiplex PCR reads with MiXCR, one entry per CDR3 protein. The table includes hundreds of thousands of distinct CDR3 sequences, around 19% detected once. Sequencing was done on a sample of blood. Receptor source: a woman between 45 and 65 years old with Graves' hyperthyroidism that later progressed to Graves' ophthalmopathy.

This clonotype has just a few counts. The chain couples TRBV20-1 to TRBJ2-5; 7 bases align to TRBD2. Per the germline V gene, CDR1 is DFQATT and CDR2 is SNEGSKA (reference sequence). Trimming took 3 bases from V and 4 from J; bases not matched to a gene: 5. This CDR3 spans 13 amino acids. CDR3 in amino acids: CSASWGGSETQYF. CDR3 DNA: TGCAGTGCTAGTTGGGGGGGTTCAGAGACCCAGTACTTC.

The chain employs TRBV6-2 or TRBV6-3 and TRBJ2-3; TRBD1 agrees at 10 bases. CDR1 is MNHEY, CDR2 SVGEGT, per germline. The CDR3 is made up of 15 amino acids. V lost 2 bases, J lost 1 base, and 0 bases stayed unmatched. DNA for the CDR3: TGTGCCAGCAGTTACGGACAGGGGGGCACAGATACGCAGTATTTT. Its protein is CASSYGQGGTDTQYF.

This clonotype was observed a handful of times. This chain links TRBV9 with TRBJ2-5; weak D call: TRBD2 (7 bases). Trimming removed 4 bases at V and 2 bases at J, with 21 bases between. The CDR3 is 17 residues long. Germline V gene data show CDR1 as SGDLS and CDR2 as YYNGEE. CDR3 in amino acids: CASSFRAIQGGQETQYF. The CDR3 bases are TGTGCCAGCAGCTTCCGAGCAATACAGGGAGGGCAAGAGACCCAGTACTTC.

This clonotype was counted only a few times. The chain recombines TRBV9 with TRBJ2-1; TRBD2 agrees at 8 bases. The CDR3 runs to 15 residues. V dropped 1 base and J dropped 8; count of bases not matched to a gene: 8. Germline CDR1 reads SGDLS; CDR2 reads YYNGEE. CDR3 nucleotide sequence: TGTGCCAGCAGCGTAAGTCCGGGGGGGGCGGATGAGCAGTTCTTC. It codes for CASSVSPGGADEQFF.